One and the same sample provided the 19 T cell receptor beta chains below, sequenced in a study of cytomegalovirus exposure and HLA in healthy donors. A multiplex PCR was run with 60 Vbeta primers and 13 Jbeta primers. Profiling relied on immunoSEQ multiplex PCR, and the TCRdb table lists in-frame clones only, not all of them. The table has 110,000 to 150,000 clones, approximately 78% seen once. Sequencing was carried out using PBMCs. The receptors shown here come from a woman between 18 and 30 years old in good health and CMV-seropositive.

The chain recombines TRBV5-6 with TRBJ2-7; TRBD1 matches at 8 bases. Germline V CDR1 and CDR2: SGHDT, YYEEEE. This CDR3 contains 12 residues. V was pared by 4 bases and J by 6 bases, with 3 bases of the junction left unmatched. The CDR3 bases are TGTGCCAGCAGCCTTACAGGGGGCGAGCAGTACTTC. Its protein product is CASSLTGGEQYF. Complete variable domain (other parts from reference TRBV5-6 and TRBJ2-7): DAGVTQSPTHLIKTRGQQVTLRCSPKSGHDTVSWYQQALGQGPQFIFQYYEEEERQRGNFPDRFSGHQFPNYSSELNVNALLLGDSALYLCASSLTGGEQYFGPGTRLTVT.

The V gene is TRBV10-1, the J gene TRBJ1-1; D remains unclear. The CDR3 extends over 14 amino acids. Trimming shortened V by 0 bases and J by 5 bases, and 10 bases separated the two germline ends. CDR1 WNHNN and CDR2 SYGVQD come from the germline V gene (reference sequence). In DNA, the CDR3 is TGCGCCAGCAGTGAGTCTGGTCCGGGGACTGAAGCTTTCTTT. Its translation: CASSESGPGTEAFF.

This clone occurred a few times. V usage is TRBV5-1 and J usage is TRBJ2-7; 9 bases are shared with TRBD1. CDR3 length: 14 amino acids. Trimming at V came to 3 bases and at J to 6 bases, leaving 7 bases not matched to a gene. Germline lookup yields CDR1 SGHRS and CDR2 YFSETQ. CDR3 region: CASSYGTGFVEQYF. DNA for the CDR3: TGCGCCAGCAGCTATGGGACAGGGTTCGTCGAGCAGTACTTC.

This clone has just one count. This sequence joins TRBV19 and TRBJ2-7; a possible D gene is TRBD1 (6 bases). The CDR3 runs 13 residues. Germline V CDR1 and CDR2: LNHDA, SQIVND (reference sequence). The V end lost 6 bases, the J end lost 5 bases, and 14 bases lay between the germline ends. The CDR3 nucleotides read TGTGCCAGTAGCCTACAGGGTACCCACGAGCAGTACTTC. Protein sequence: CASSLQGTHEQYF.

V is TRBV7-2 and J is TRBJ1-5; D is unresolved. The CDR3 has 14 residues. Trimming took 5 bases from V and 7 from J, leaving 15 bases between them. Looked up from germline, CDR1 is SGHTA and CDR2 is FQGNSA. The DNA for the CDR3 is TGTGCCAGCAGCCGCGGCCCCCAAGTACAGCCCCAGCATTTT. This codes for CASSRGPQVQPQHF.

The gene calls are TRBV6-1 and TRBJ2-7; TRBD1 matches at 9 bases. CDR1 and CDR2 (germline): MNHNS, SASEGT. The CDR3 consists of 13 residues. Losses at the gene ends were 10 bases for V and 2 bases for J; bases not matched to a gene: 6. CDR3 DNA: TGTGCCATCAGGACAGGGGCAGCCTACGAGCAGTACTTC. This translates into CAIRTGAAYEQYF.

The chain couples TRBV14 to TRBJ1-2, with D possibly matching TRBD1 (6 bases). There are 13 residues in the CDR3. Germline CDR1 is SGHDN and CDR2 is FVKESK. The V end was cut by 4 bases, the J end by 2 bases, with 8 bases between. Written as DNA, the CDR3 is TGTGCCAGCAGCCCGGACAGAAACTATGGCTACACCTTC. The encoded protein is CASSPDRNYGYTF. The full variable domain, with the rest looked up from reference TRBV14 and TRBJ1-2, is EAGVTQFPSHSVIEKGQTVTLRCDPISGHDNLYWYRRVMGKEIKFLLHFVKESKQDESGMPNNRFLAERTGGTYSTLKVQPAELEDSGVYFCASSPDRNYGYTFGSGTRLTVV.

J is TRBJ2-5 and V is TRBV7-9, with 12 bases lining up with TRBD2. Germline assignment: CDR1 SEHNR and CDR2 FQNEAQ (reference sequence). The trim removed 5 bases at V and 5 bases at J, leaving 15 bases unmatched. The CDR3 runs to 18 residues. The CDR3: CASSPFGLAGGPGETQYF. The CDR3 DNA follows: TGTGCCAGCAGCCCTTTCGGGCTAGCGGGGGGGCCTGGGGAGACCCAGTACTTC. The full variable domain, its missing parts supplied by reference TRBV7-9 and TRBJ2-5, is DTGVSQNPRHKITKRGQNVTFRCDPISEHNRLYWYRQTLGQGPEFLTYFQNEAQLEKSRLLSDRFSAERPKGSFSTLEIQRTEQGDSAMYLCASSPFGLAGGPGETQYFGPGTRLLVL.

This chain links TRBV2 with TRBJ2-7; TRBD1 matches at 10 bases. Trimming took 5 bases from V and 7 from J; bases not matched to a gene: 8. This CDR3 contains 14 residues. Germline CDR1 reads SNHLY; CDR2 reads FYNNEI. The CDR3 here is CASSLGQGVGEQYF. CDR3 nucleotide sequence: TGTGCCAGCAGTCTTGGACAGGGGGTAGGGGAGCAGTACTTC.

This clone was seen a single time. The rearrangement links TRBV7-2 to TRBJ2-7, with D perhaps matching TRBD1 (6 bases). The CDR3 covers 15 residues. V shed 3 bases and J shed 1 base, with 13 bases lying between them. CDR1 and CDR2 (germline): SGHTA, FQGNSA. CDR3 region: CASSFGQGFSYEQYF. CDR3 nucleotide sequence: TGTGCCAGCAGCTTTGGTCAGGGGTTTTCCTACGAGCAGTACTTC.

This clone was detected a few times. The genes are TRBV27 and TRBJ1-1; 7 nucleotides line up with TRBD1. The CDR3 has 14 residues. CDR1 is MNHEY and CDR2 is SMNVEV in the germline V gene (reference sequence). The junction had 9 bases not matched to a gene; V was cut back by 4 bases and J by 7 bases. CDR3 coding DNA: TGTGCCAGCAGTTCTCCCTCACAGGGGCATGAAGCTTTCTTT. Translation: CASSSPSQGHEAFF.

The chain has TRBV5-1 and TRBJ2-5; 7 bases are shared with TRBD2. Per germline, CDR1 SGHRS and CDR2 YFSETQ. This CDR3 region has 16 residues. With 0 bases clipped from V and 5 bases from J, the junction kept 10 bases outside the gene matches. The CDR3, as DNA: TGCGCCAGCAGCTTGGCCAATTTAGCGGGTGGGGAGACCCAGTACTTC. Its protein is CASSLANLAGGETQYF.

This rearrangement joins TRBV12-5 to TRBJ1-1; 8 bases are a match to TRBD1. The CDR3 is made up of 14 amino acids. V dropped 5 bases and J dropped 4; count of bases not matched to a gene: 6. Germline V CDR1 and CDR2: LGHNT, FRNRAP. The CDR3, as DNA: TGTGCTAGTGGTCCCCCACAGGGGGGCACTGAAGCTTTCTTT. Translated, it gives CASGPPQGGTEAFF.

J is TRBJ1-5 and V is TRBV6-1; possibly TRBD1 for D (5 bases). Germline lookup yields CDR1 MNHNS and CDR2 SASEGT. With 6 bases removed from V and 11 bases from J, the gap between germline ends came to 14 bases. The CDR3 has 12 residues. The CDR3 spells CASSASGGTQHF. CDR3 sequence (DNA): TGTGCCAGCAGCGCCTCCGGGGGGACCCAGCATTTT.

This chain joins TRBV5-4 and TRBJ1-2, with 9 bases lining up with TRBD1. J gave up 8 bases and V 3 bases, and 8 bases lay outside the gene matches. The germline V gene has CDR1 SGHNT and CDR2 YYREEE (reference sequence). The CDR3 has 14 amino acids. CDR3 in amino acids: CASSWDRVTMGYTF. Written as DNA, the CDR3 is TGTGCCAGCAGCTGGGACAGGGTTACTATGGGCTACACCTTC.

This sequence joins TRBV18 and TRBJ2-7; 12 bases fit TRBD2. Trimming removed 6 bases from V and 1 base from J; junction bases left unmatched: 10. CDR1 is KGHSH, CDR2 LQKENI, per germline. The CDR3 is 17 residues long. As DNA, the CDR3 is TGTGCCAGCTCCTCGACTAGCGGGGGTGCCCCTTCCTACGAGCAGTACTTC. It encodes CASSSTSGGAPSYEQYF.

The rearrangement links TRBV7-8 to TRBJ2-7; 7 bases map to TRBD1. V lost 4 bases and J lost 1; bases outside the gene matches: 10. Germline V CDR1 and CDR2: SGHVS, FQNEAQ. The CDR3 contains 16 residues. The CDR3 DNA reads as TGTGCCAGCAGCTCGAGACCACCGGGACAGTCCTACGAGCAGTACTTC. This gives the protein CASSSRPPGQSYEQYF. Combining the CDR3 with reference TRBV7-8 and TRBJ2-7 gives the whole variable domain GAGVSQSPRYKVAKRGQDVALRCDPISGHVSLFWYQQALGQGPEFLTYFQNEAQLDKSGLPSDRFFAERPEGSVSTLKIQRTQQEDSAVYLCASSSRPPGQSYEQYFGPGTRLTVT.

This clone has only a few counts. The chain has TRBV21-1 and TRBJ2-3; the table names TRBD1, a call not compared with the DNA. TRBV21-1 is listed as a pseudogene. The CDR3 contains 15 residues. In DNA form, the CDR3 reads TGTGCCAGCAGCTCACAGGGGGTCCACACAGATACGCAGTATTTT. This sequence encodes CASSSQGVHTDTQYF.

V gene TRBV4-2 combines with J gene TRBJ1-2, with a tentative D call TRBD1 (5 bases). Trimming removed 0 bases from V and 2 bases from J, with 13 bases in between. Looked up from germline, CDR1 is LGHNA and CDR2 is YNFKEQ. The CDR3 consists of 16 residues. The CDR3, as DNA: TGTGCCAGCAGCCAAGATGGGGACTTACGCAACTATGGCTACACCTTC. Encoded protein: CASSQDGDLRNYGYTF.